This entry concerns a single TCR beta chain. This entry belongs to a study of OX40 agonist ivuxolimab in advanced cancers. Overall study context: Treatment received earlier with anti-PD-1, anti-PD-L1 or anti-CTLA-4 agents was allowed, and roughly 40% had some.

Sequencing was performed with immunoSEQ multiplex PCR; in TCRdb, only in-frame clones are kept and a portion is missing. The data hold over 55,000 clones, with 75% to 85% observed a single time. Excluded were patients having autoimmune disease history or systemic immunosuppression. Per germline, CDR1 MNHNS and CDR2 SASEGT. The length of the CDR3 is 13 residues. V gave up 3 bases and J gave up 4 bases, with 7 bases separating them. The TCR originated in an adult with an advanced solid tumor such as melanoma, head and neck, liver or kidney cancer. The sequencing used CD4+ or CD8+ T cells sorted from blood, collected in a trial of the OX40 agonist ivuxolimab. V usage is TRBV6-1 and J usage is TRBJ2-1; D might be TRBD2 (5 bases). CDR3 sequence: CASSDRGYNEQFF. The CDR3 coding sequence is TGTGCCAGCAGTGATCGAGGGTACAATGAGCAGTTCTTC.